A single sample is the source of the 5 T cell receptor beta chains below, sequenced in a study of response to subunit inactivated influenza vaccine. TCRdb passed the RT-PCR reads through MiXCR, listing each CDR3 protein once. The sample has some 480,000 distinct CDR3 sequences, roughly 9.8% seen once. The sample was PBMCs from blood, taken roughly 45 days after vaccination. These receptors were taken from a man aged 45-65 years who received an inactivated influenza vaccine.

V usage is TRBV4-2 and J usage is TRBJ2-1; D uncertain. Trimming stripped 4 bases from V and 4 bases from J, with 14 bases between. This CDR3 comprises 15 residues. Per germline, CDR1 LGHNA and CDR2 YNFKEQ. DNA for the CDR3: TGTGCCAGCAGCCCCGAGCAGGAGATTTACAATGAGCAGTTCTTC. As protein: CASSPEQEIYNEQFF.

This clonotype was recorded at least ten times. The rearrangement uses TRBV5-6 and TRBJ2-5; 7 positions match TRBD1. Germline lookup yields CDR1 SGHDT and CDR2 YYEEEE. The V gene end was trimmed by 4 bases and the J gene end by 5 bases; junction bases not matched to a gene: 8. This CDR3 is 14 amino acids long. The CDR3 is CASSMDRLGETQYF. The CDR3 DNA is TGTGCCAGCAGCATGGACAGGCTTGGGGAGACCCAGTACTTC.

The chain employs TRBV2 and TRBJ2-1, with D tentatively TRBD1 (6 bases). This CDR3 comprises 15 residues. Trimming stripped 4 bases from V and 6 bases from J, with 16 bases between. From germline, CDR1 is SNHLY and CDR2 FYNNEI. In DNA, the CDR3 is TGTGCCAGCAGTGTTGACAGGCTGGGGAGCAATGAGCAGTTCTTC. Amino acids: CASSVDRLGSNEQFF. Complete variable domain (other parts from reference TRBV2 and TRBJ2-1): EPEVTQTPSHQVTQMGQEVILRCVPISNHLYFYWYRQILGQKVEFLVSFYNNEISEKSEIFDDQFSVERPDGSNFTLKIRSTKLEDSAMYFCASSVDRLGSNEQFFGPGTRLTVL.

This chain links TRBV7-9 with TRBJ2-2, with D possibly matching TRBD2 (6 bases). Germline assignment: CDR1 SEHNR and CDR2 FQNEAQ (reference sequence). V lost 6 bases and J 2 bases, leaving 13 bases between the germline ends. The CDR3 is 15 residues long. The CDR3 coding sequence is TGTGCCAGCAGAGATCGGGACTTAAACACCGGGGAGCTGTTTTTT. Its translation is CASRDRDLNTGELFF.

The chain carries TRBV5-4 and TRBJ2-5; no reliable D call. Germline values: CDR1 SGHNT, CDR2 YYREEE (reference sequence). Trimming pared 1 base from V and 0 bases from J, leaving 10 bases between. CDR3 length: 15 amino acids. CDR3: CASSLILANQETQYF. The CDR3 DNA follows: TGTGCCAGCAGCTTGATCCTGGCCAACCAAGAGACCCAGTACTTC.